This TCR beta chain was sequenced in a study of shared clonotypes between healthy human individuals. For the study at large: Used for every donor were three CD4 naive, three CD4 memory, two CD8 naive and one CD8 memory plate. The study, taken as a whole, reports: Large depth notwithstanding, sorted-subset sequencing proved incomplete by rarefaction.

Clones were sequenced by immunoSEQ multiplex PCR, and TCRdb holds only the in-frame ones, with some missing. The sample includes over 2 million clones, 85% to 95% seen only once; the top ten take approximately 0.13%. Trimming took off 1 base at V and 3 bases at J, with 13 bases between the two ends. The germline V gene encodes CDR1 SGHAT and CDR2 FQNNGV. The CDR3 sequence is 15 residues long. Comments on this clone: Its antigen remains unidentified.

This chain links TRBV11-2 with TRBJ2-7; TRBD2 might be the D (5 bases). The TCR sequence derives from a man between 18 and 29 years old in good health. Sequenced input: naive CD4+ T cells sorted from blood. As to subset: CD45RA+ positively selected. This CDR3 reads CASSLGERIDYEQYF. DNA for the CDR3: TGTGCCAGCAGCTTAGGGGAGCGAATAGACTACGAGCAGTACTTC.